This T cell receptor beta chain stems from a study of blood T cell repertoires in COVID-19. About the research overall: COVID-19 samples from acute and convalescent phases originated in the United States, Italy and Spain. T cells, B-cell-depleted T cells, or PBMCs supplied cDNA or gDNA.

As processed by the authors: Reference gene primer amplification yielded estimated nucleated cell counts. Generated by immunoSEQ multiplex PCR, the TCRdb table keeps only in-frame clones and is missing some. That table supplies the V and J calls and clone size; D and trimming were determined from the DNA. The sample yields tens of thousands of clones, approximately 80% seen once. The V segment lost 4 bases and the J segment 7 bases; nucleotides outside the gene matches: 14. The CDR3 has 17 residues. The germline V gene encodes CDR1 SGDLS and CDR2 YYNGEE. The source material was peripheral blood. The origin of this receptor is a human donor in a cohort sampled during active COVID-19. This rearrangement joins TRBV9 to TRBJ1-6; 7 bases align to TRBD1. In DNA form, the CDR3 reads TGTGCCAGCAGCCTTCCACCTCAGGGGGGCGCCAATTCACCCCTCCACTTT. Translation: CASSLPPQGGANSPLHF.